The T cell receptor (beta chain) under discussion was sequenced for a study of cytomegalovirus exposure and HLA in healthy donors. General study points: Cytomegalovirus-associated status was assigned to more than 150 TCR beta chains. Accurate prediction of HLA-A and HLA-B alleles (for most subjects) was reportedly achieved from TCR beta sequences. With further analysis later on, most CMV-associated TCR beta chains appeared HLA-restricted.

V gave up 3 bases and J gave up 3 bases; unmatched junction bases: 0. Germline V gives CDR1 SGHTA, CDR2 FQGNSA. This CDR3 is 14 amino acids long. With 60 Vbeta and 13 Jbeta primers, the PCR was carried out. Original processing notes: Tens of millions of unique TCR beta chains, 9 million to 14 million shared, were counted in a later analysis. Generated by immunoSEQ multiplex PCR, the TCRdb table keeps only in-frame clones and is missing some. V and J calls and clone size are given by that table; D and trimming were obtained from the DNA. This sample has around 150,000 clones, with about 61% found just once. As concerns this clone: What it recognizes is unknown. Other DNA variants within this sample encode the same CDR3.

Sequencing was done on a sample of PBMCs. The TCR sequence derives from a woman between 40 and 55 years old in good health and CMV-seronegative. V gene TRBV7-2 combines with J gene TRBJ2-3; 10 bases fit TRBD1. The DNA of the CDR3 is TGTGCCAGCAGCTTGGACAGGGGGACAGATACGCAGTATTTT. Translation: CASSLDRGTDTQYF.